A selection of T cell receptor beta chains follows, all from one sample in a study of T cells in Graves' hyperthyroidism and ophthalmopathy. TCRdb reprocessed the multiplex PCR reads with MiXCR, giving one entry per CDR3 protein. The sample contains about 620,000 distinct CDR3 sequences, 15% to 20% of which appear only once. The source material was blood. These receptors came from a woman aged 25 to 45 with Graves' hyperthyroidism. Each CDR3 is given with its conserved first and last residue. D genes are given only for firm matches. Size is stated for part of the rows, as once, few or many counts, or as a class when the clone is expanded.

>few|TRBD1|TRBJ1-6|TRBV20-1
TGCAGTGCTTTTAAGAGGACAGGGCCTAATTCACCCCTCCACTTT
CSAFKRTGPNSPLHF
>few|TRBD1|TRBJ2-2|TRBV7-2
TGTGCCAGCAGGGAACAGGGGTACACCGGGGAGCTGTTTTTT
CASREQGYTGELFF
>many|TRBD1|TRBJ2-3|TRBV15
TGTGCCACCGGAGGGACAGGTGCAGATACGCAGTATTTT
CATGGTGADTQYF
>many|NA|TRBJ1-1|TRBV5-1
TGCGCCAGCAGCTTGGCCGCCGGCGGCGCTGAAGCTTTCTTT
CASSLAAGGAEAFF
>many|TRBD1|TRBJ1-3|TRBV7-2
TGTGCCAGCAGCCGAGGACAGGGGAGGACCGGAAACACCATATATTTT
CASSRGQGRTGNTIYF
>NA|NA|TRBJ1-1|TRBV5-6
TGTGCCAGCAGCTCCGCCGGGACAATAAACACTGAAGCTTTCTTT
CASSSAGTINTEAFF
>few|NA|TRBJ1-4|TRBV28
TGTGCCGGTAGAAGTGGCGGAGCTGCAACTAATGAAAAACTGTTTTTT
CAGRSGGAATNEKLFF
>few|NA|TRBJ2-1|TRBV11-3
TGTGCCAGCAGCAAGAGCGGGTCCTGGCGGAATGAGCAGTTCTTC
CASSKSGSWRNEQFF
>few|NA|TRBJ2-1|TRBV4-3
TGCGCCAGCAGCCAACTGACTGGTTTCTCCTACAATGAGCAGTTCTTC
CASSQLTGFSYNEQFF
>NA|NA|TRBJ2-4|TRBV7-6
TGTGCCAGCAGCTTATCGGGTAACATTCAGTACTTC
CASSLSGNIQYF
>many|NA|TRBJ2-7|TRBV20-1
TGCAGTGCTGGGGGAGTACTTTACGAGCAGTACTTC
CSAGGVLYEQYF
>many|TRBD1|TRBJ2-1|TRBV6-6
TGTGCCAGCAGTTACGGGACAGGAACGAATGAGCAGTTCTTC
CASSYGTGTNEQFF
>NA|TRBD2|TRBJ2-1|TRBV7-9
TGTGCCAGCAGCCCCTCTGGGCTAGCGGCCTTGAACAATGAGCAGTTCTTC
CASSPSGLAALNNEQFF
>many|NA|TRBJ2-5|TRBV2
TGTGCCAGCAGTGAAGCGCTTTGGGGGGAGACCCAGTACTTC
CASSEALWGETQYF
>many|NA|TRBJ2-4|TRBV12-3/TRBV12-4
TGTGCCAGCAGAGACAGGGAGGACATTCAGTACTTC
CASRDREDIQYF
>NA|TRBD1|TRBJ1-2|TRBV3-1
TGTGCCAGCAGCCAAGGGGGACAGGGGGAACTCTATGGCTACACCTTC
CASSQGGQGELYGYTF
>few|TRBD1|TRBJ1-1|TRBV29-1
TGCAGCGTTGTGGGGACAGTGCAGAACACTGAAGCTTTCTTT
CSVVGTVQNTEAFF
>NA|NA|TRBJ1-1|TRBV6-4
TGTGCCAGCACAAGGCCCGAAGCTTTCTTT
CASTRPEAFF
>once|NA|TRBJ1-2|TRBV30
TGTGCCTGGAGTGTACCCGGGACCCATTTCTATGGCTACACCTTC
CAWSVPGTHFYGYTF
>many|TRBD2|TRBJ2-4|TRBV28
TGTGCCAGCAGTTGGGAGGGAAATGCCAAAAACATTCAGTACTTC
CASSWEGNAKNIQYF
>many|NA|TRBJ2-2|TRBV7-8
TGTGCCAGCAGCTTACCTTTTTATTCCCCTCCACCCAACACCGGGGAGCTGTTTTTT
CASSLPFYSPPPNTGELFF
>NA|NA|TRBJ1-6|TRBV6-5
TGTGCCAGCAGTCACTCGTTTGGGGGCGGCTATTCACCCCTCCACTTT
CASSHSFGGGYSPLHF
>many|NA|TRBJ2-7|TRBV5-6
TGTGCCAGCAGCTTGGGCGGGCGGGACTTCGAGCAGTACTTC
CASSLGGRDFEQYF
>few|TRBD2|TRBJ2-7|TRBV11-2
TGTGCCAGCAGCTTAGGGTCGGCGGGAGGCCTTCTCGTGAGTTCCTACGAGCAGTACTTC
CASSLGSAGGLLVSSYEQYF